Below, 19 T cell receptor beta chains from the same sample are listed, as sequenced in a study of CD8+ T cells in alopecia areata. Sample treatment: oral pan-JAK inhibitor, 5-10 mg twice daily. Extraction of RNA preceded its reverse transcription into cDNA, which served as the sequencing template. Clones were sequenced by immunoSEQ multiplex PCR, and TCRdb holds only the in-frame ones, with some missing. The sample holds about 200,000 clones, about three fifths seen once. The sequenced sample was CD4+ T cells sorted from blood, obtained at week 4, from a patient treated with tofacitinib. The receptors here all came from a human donor with alopecia areata.

The J gene is TRBJ2-1, the V gene TRBV10-3; D might be TRBD2 (5 bases). This CDR3 is 12 amino acids long. Germline lookup yields CDR1 ENHRY and CDR2 SYGVKD. Deletions cut 4 bases from V and 7 bases from J, with 8 bases between. DNA of the CDR3: TGTGCCATCAGTGTTCGGGGTAATGAGCAGTTCTTC. Protein product: CAISVRGNEQFF.

This clone ranks as medium-sized. The V gene is TRBV6-6, the J gene TRBJ2-3, with TRBD1 matching 9 bases. V dropped 6 bases and J dropped 4; count of bases not matched to a gene: 11. Germline-derived CDR1 and CDR2 are MNHNY and SVGAGI (reference sequence). The CDR3 spans 16 residues. The DNA of the CDR3 is TGTGCCAGCAGAGACACAGGGGGCAGAAGGGCAGATACGCAGTATTTT. Translating gives CASRDTGGRRADTQYF.

This clone has just a few counts. The rearrangement joins TRBV10-3 to TRBJ2-1; 8 bases are a match to TRBD1. CDR1 ENHRY and CDR2 SYGVKD come from the germline V gene. CDR3 length: 12 residues. V was pared by 6 bases and J by 7 bases, with 2 bases of the junction left unmatched. CDR3 DNA sequence: TGTGCCATCAGAACAGGGGGGAATGAGCAGTTCTTC. It encodes CAIRTGGNEQFF.

V and J are TRBV30 and TRBJ1-2; D is uncertain. Per germline, CDR1 GTSNPN and CDR2 SVGIG (reference sequence). The CDR3 totals 14 residues. V lost 1 base to trimming and J lost 4 bases, with 13 bases between them. The CDR3 region has the DNA TGTGCCTGGAGTGCTACAATAGGCAGCTATGGCTACACCTTC. Residues: CAWSATIGSYGYTF.

The chain carries TRBV2 and TRBJ2-3; 10 bases are shared with TRBD2. This CDR3 comprises 15 residues. CDR1 and CDR2 (germline): SNHLY, FYNNEI. With 10 bases clipped from V and 5 bases from J, the junction kept 12 bases outside the gene matches. CDR3 DNA sequence: TGTGCCACCTCTTTTTCTAGCGGGGGAATAGATACGCAGTATTTT. As protein: CATSFSSGGIDTQYF.

The rearrangement uses TRBV5-6 and TRBJ2-1; D may correspond to TRBD1 or TRBD2 (5 bases each). The CDR3 consists of 15 residues. V shed 3 bases and J shed 4 bases, with 14 bases lying between them. CDR1 is SGHDT and CDR2 is YYEEEE in the germline V gene. CDR3 sequence (DNA): TGTGCCAGCAGCTCCAGGGTGGGGGTATACAATGAGCAGTTCTTC. Protein sequence: CASSSRVGVYNEQFF.

The chain links TRBV2 to TRBJ1-6; TRBD1 agrees at 7 bases. The CDR3 is made up of 16 amino acids. Germline CDR1 reads SNHLY; CDR2 reads FYNNEI. V was clipped by 0 bases and J by 5 bases; unmatched bases: 4. The CDR3 sequence is CASSEAGGADNSPLHF. CDR3 nucleotide sequence: TGTGCCAGCAGTGAAGCAGGGGGCGCTGATAATTCACCCCTCCACTTT. The whole variable domain, remainder taken from reference TRBV2 and TRBJ1-6, is EPEVTQTPSHQVTQMGQEVILRCVPISNHLYFYWYRQILGQKVEFLVSFYNNEISEKSEIFDDQFSVERPDGSNFTLKIRSTKLEDSAMYFCASSEAGGADNSPLHFGNGTRLTVT.

The chain uses TRBV13 and TRBJ2-7; a possible D gene is TRBD1 (8 bases). The length of the CDR3 is 14 residues. Germline-derived CDR1 and CDR2 are PRHDT and FYEKMQ (reference sequence). V dropped 6 bases and J dropped 5 bases, with 17 bases sitting between them. The DNA for the CDR3 is TGTGCCAGCAGACAAGAACAGGGGGGGGACGAGCAGTACTTC. Amino acid sequence: CASRQEQGGDEQYF.

The rearrangement links TRBV30 to TRBJ2-6, with TRBD1 identical over 9 bases. Trimming cost V 8 bases and J 4 bases; bases outside gene matches: 9. CDR1 is GTSNPN and CDR2 is SVGIG in the germline V gene (reference sequence). The CDR3 sequence is 15 residues long. This chain's CDR3 is CAVLQGAAGANVLTF. CDR3 sequence (DNA): TGTGCCGTTTTACAGGGGGCGGCCGGGGCCAACGTCCTGACTTTC. Variable domain in full (rest from reference TRBV30 and TRBJ2-6): SQTIHQWPATLVQPVGSPLSLECTVEGTSNPNLYWYRQAAGRGLQLLFYSVGIGQISSEVPQNLSASRPQDRQFILSSKKLLLSDSGFYLCAVLQGAAGANVLTFGAGSRLTVL.

This clone showed up just a few times. In DNA form, the CDR3 reads TGCGCCAGCAGCCAAGTGCAGATAAATTCACCCCTCCACTTT. Protein: CASSQVQINSPLHF. This chain uses TRBV4-1 with TRBJ1-6, with D hard to call. The germline V gene encodes CDR1 MGHRA and CDR2 YSYEKL. Deletions cut 1 base from V and 7 bases from J, with 8 bases between. This CDR3 comprises 14 residues.

V is TRBV4-1 and J is TRBJ2-3, with 11 positions matching TRBD2. This CDR3 has 16 amino acids. Germline CDR1 reads MGHRA; CDR2 reads YSYEKL. With 4 bases clipped from V and 2 bases from J, the junction kept 5 bases outside the gene matches. The CDR3 sequence: CASSLSTSGVTDTQYF. The CDR3 nucleotides read TGCGCCAGCAGCCTTTCGACTAGCGGGGTCACAGATACGCAGTATTTT.

The rearrangement joins TRBV5-1 to TRBJ2-5; 11 bases align to TRBD1. J gave up 5 bases and V 1 base, and 7 bases lay outside the gene matches. CDR1 and CDR2 (germline): SGHRS, YFSETQ. There are 16 residues in the CDR3. The CDR3, as DNA: TGCGCCAGCAGCTTGAATGGACAGGGGGCCGAGGAGACCCAGTACTTC. Protein sequence: CASSLNGQGAEETQYF.

This chain connects TRBV30 to TRBJ1-6, with 8 nucleotides matching TRBD1. The CDR3 runs to 14 residues. CDR1 GTSNPN and CDR2 SVGIG come from the germline V gene (reference sequence). V gave up 0 bases and J gave up 7 bases; unmatched junction bases: 2. This CDR3 is CAWSVRQGNSPLHF. CDR3 nucleotides: TGTGCCTGGAGTGTACGACAGGGGAATTCACCCCTCCACTTT.

V and J are TRBV5-1 and TRBJ2-7; 7 bases agree with TRBD1. This CDR3 comprises 14 residues. J lost 2 bases, V lost 5 bases, and 7 bases had no gene match. Germline loops: CDR1 SGHRS, CDR2 YFSETQ. The CDR3 here is CASRSGTVPYEQYF. The CDR3, as DNA: TGCGCCAGCAGGTCCGGGACAGTGCCCTACGAGCAGTACTTC. Full variable domain (rest looked up from reference TRBV5-1 and TRBJ2-7): KAGVTQTPRYLIKTRGQQVTLSCSPISGHRSVSWYQQTPGQGLQFLFEYFSETQRNKGNFPGRFSGRQFSNSRSEMNVSTLELGDSALYLCASRSGTVPYEQYFGPGTRLTVT.

The V gene is TRBV29-1, the J gene TRBJ2-5; 7 nucleotides line up with TRBD1. Trimming took 5 bases from V and 1 from J; bases not matched to a gene: 7. From germline, CDR1 is SQVTM and CDR2 ANQGSEA. The CDR3 length is 14 residues. CDR3 amino acids: CSVLFGQAQETQYF. The CDR3 bases are TGCAGCGTTCTTTTCGGACAGGCCCAAGAGACCCAGTACTTC.

J is TRBJ1-2 and V is TRBV30; no firm D call. The CDR3 covers 12 residues. Germline values: CDR1 GTSNPN, CDR2 SVGIG (reference sequence). V dropped 6 bases and J dropped 0 bases, with 8 bases sitting between them. CDR3 coding DNA: TGTGCCTGCCCGGTCACTAACTATGGCTACACCTTC. Protein: CACPVTNYGYTF. Full variable domain (missing parts from reference TRBV30 and TRBJ1-2): SQTIHQWPATLVQPVGSPLSLECTVEGTSNPNLYWYRQAAGRGLQLLFYSVGIGQISSEVPQNLSASRPQDRQFILSSKKLLLSDSGFYLCACPVTNYGYTFGSGTRLTVV.

The J gene is TRBJ2-3, the V gene TRBV4-2; D is undetermined. Germline-derived CDR1 and CDR2 are LGHNA and YNFKEQ. V lost 0 bases and J lost 2, with 18 bases in between. This CDR3 comprises 18 residues. CDR3 region: CASSQDGRRLKDTDTQYF. CDR3 coding DNA: TGTGCCAGCAGCCAAGATGGTCGACGACTCAAGGACACAGATACGCAGTATTTT.

The V call is TRBV7-9, the J call TRBJ1-5, with unresolved D. CDR1 is SEHNR, CDR2 FQNEAQ, per germline (reference sequence). V dropped 1 base and J dropped 4 bases, with 8 bases sitting between them. This CDR3 is built from 14 residues. DNA for the CDR3: TGTGCCAGCAGCTTAGTGGATACGAATCAGCCCCAGCATTTT. Protein sequence: CASSLVDTNQPQHF.

The V and J genes are TRBV4-2 and TRBJ2-1, with 15 bases fitting TRBD2. This CDR3 contains 17 residues. After removal of 0 bases from V and 8 bases from J, the junction contained 5 bases not matched to a gene. Germline CDR1 LGHNA, CDR2 YNFKEQ. CDR3 residues: CASSQDRTSGGADEQFF. CDR3 DNA sequence: TGTGCCAGCAGCCAAGACCGGACTAGCGGGGGGGCTGATGAGCAGTTCTTC.